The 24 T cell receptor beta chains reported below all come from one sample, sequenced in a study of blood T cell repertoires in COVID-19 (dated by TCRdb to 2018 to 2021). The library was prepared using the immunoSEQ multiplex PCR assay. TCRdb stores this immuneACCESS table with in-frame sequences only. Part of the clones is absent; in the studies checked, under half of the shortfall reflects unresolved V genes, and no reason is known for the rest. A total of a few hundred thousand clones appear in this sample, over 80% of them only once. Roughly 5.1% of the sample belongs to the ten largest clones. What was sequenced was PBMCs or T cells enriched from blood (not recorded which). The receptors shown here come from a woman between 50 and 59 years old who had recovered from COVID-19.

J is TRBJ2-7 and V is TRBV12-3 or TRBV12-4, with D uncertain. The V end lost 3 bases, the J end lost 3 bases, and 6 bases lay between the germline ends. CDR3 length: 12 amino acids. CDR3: CASSFTDYEQYF. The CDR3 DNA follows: TGTGCCAGCAGTTTTACTGACTACGAGCAGTACTTC.

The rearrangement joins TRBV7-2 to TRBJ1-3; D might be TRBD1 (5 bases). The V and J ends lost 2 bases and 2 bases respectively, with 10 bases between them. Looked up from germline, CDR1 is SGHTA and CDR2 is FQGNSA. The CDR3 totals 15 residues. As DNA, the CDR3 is TGTGCCAGCAGCTTAAGCCCGGGGGCTGGAAACACCATATATTTT. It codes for CASSLSPGAGNTIYF.

CDR3 protein: CASSYGVYNEQFF. CDR3 in DNA: TGTGCCAGCAGCTACGGGGTTTACAATGAGCAGTTCTTC. This chain links TRBV7-2 with TRBJ2-1, with TRBD2 as a possible D gene (5 bases). V dropped 4 bases and J dropped 4 bases, with 8 bases sitting between them. The germline V gene encodes CDR1 SGHTA and CDR2 FQGNSA. The CDR3 runs 13 residues.

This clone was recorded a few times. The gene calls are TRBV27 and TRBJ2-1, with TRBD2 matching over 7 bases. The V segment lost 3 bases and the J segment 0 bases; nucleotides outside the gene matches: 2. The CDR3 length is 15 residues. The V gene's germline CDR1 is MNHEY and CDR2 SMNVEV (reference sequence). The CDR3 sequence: CASSFGTTSYNEQFF. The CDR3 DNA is TGTGCCAGCAGTTTTGGGACTACCTCCTACAATGAGCAGTTCTTC.

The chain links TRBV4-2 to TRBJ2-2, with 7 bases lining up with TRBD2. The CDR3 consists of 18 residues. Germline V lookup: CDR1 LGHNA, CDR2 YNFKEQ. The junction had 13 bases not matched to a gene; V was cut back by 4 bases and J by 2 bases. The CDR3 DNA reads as TGTGCCAGCAGCCTTTCTACCCTAGCGGCGGGTAACACCGGGGAGCTGTTTTTT. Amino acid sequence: CASSLSTLAAGNTGELFF.

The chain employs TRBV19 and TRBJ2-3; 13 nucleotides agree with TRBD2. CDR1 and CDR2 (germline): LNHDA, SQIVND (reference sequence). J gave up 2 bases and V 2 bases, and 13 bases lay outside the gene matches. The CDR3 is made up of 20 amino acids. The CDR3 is CASSIFGLAGVRPVTDTQYF. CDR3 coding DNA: TGTGCCAGTAGTATATTCGGACTAGCGGGAGTAAGGCCCGTCACAGATACGCAGTATTTT.

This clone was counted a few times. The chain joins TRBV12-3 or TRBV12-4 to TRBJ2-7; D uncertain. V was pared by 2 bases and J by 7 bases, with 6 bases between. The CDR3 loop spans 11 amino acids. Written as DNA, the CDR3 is TGTGCCAGCAGTTTAACAAGTGAGCAGTACTTC. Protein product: CASSLTSEQYF.

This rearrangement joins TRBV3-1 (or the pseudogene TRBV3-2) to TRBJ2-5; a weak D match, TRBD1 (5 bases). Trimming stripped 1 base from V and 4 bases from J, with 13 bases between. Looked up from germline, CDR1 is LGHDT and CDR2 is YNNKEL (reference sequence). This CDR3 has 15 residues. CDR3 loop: CASSQARWGLETQYF. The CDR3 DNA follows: TGTGCCAGCAGCCAAGCTAGGTGGGGCTTAGAGACCCAGTACTTC.

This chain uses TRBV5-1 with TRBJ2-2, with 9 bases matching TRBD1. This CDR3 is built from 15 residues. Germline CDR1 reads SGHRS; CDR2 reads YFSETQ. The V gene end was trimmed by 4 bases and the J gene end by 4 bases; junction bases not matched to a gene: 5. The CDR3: CASSRTGVVTGELFF. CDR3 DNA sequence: TGCGCCAGCAGCAGGACAGGGGTTGTCACCGGGGAGCTGTTTTTT.

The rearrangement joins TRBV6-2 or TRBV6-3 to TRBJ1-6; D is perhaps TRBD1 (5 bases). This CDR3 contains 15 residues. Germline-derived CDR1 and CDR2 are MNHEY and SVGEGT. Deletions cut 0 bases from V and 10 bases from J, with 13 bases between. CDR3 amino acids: CASSYSIPGRSPLHF. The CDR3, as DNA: TGTGCCAGCAGTTACTCGATCCCAGGGAGGTCACCCCTCCACTTT.

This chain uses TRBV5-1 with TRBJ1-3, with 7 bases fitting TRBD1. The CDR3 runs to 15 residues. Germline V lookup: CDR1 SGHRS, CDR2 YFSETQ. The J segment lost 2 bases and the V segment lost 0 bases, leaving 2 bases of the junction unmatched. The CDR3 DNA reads TGCGCCAGCAGCTTGGATAGGGGGCCTGGAAACACCATATATTTT. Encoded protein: CASSLDRGPGNTIYF. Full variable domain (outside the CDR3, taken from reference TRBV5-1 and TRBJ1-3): KAGVTQTPRYLIKTRGQQVTLSCSPISGHRSVSWYQQTPGQGLQFLFEYFSETQRNKGNFPGRFSGRQFSNSRSEMNVSTLELGDSALYLCASSLDRGPGNTIYFGEGSWLTVV.

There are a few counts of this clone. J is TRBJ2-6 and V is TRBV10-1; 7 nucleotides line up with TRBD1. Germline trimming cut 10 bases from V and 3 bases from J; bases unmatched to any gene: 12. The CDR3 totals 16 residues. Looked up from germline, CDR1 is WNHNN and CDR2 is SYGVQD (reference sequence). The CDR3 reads CAIPDRRNRGANVLTF. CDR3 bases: TGCGCCATCCCGGACAGGAGAAACCGTGGGGCCAACGTCCTGACTTTC.

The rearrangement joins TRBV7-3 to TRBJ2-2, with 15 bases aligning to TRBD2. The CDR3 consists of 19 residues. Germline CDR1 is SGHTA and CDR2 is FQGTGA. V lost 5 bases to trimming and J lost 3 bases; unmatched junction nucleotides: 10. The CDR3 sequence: CASSPVPGLAGGDTGELFF. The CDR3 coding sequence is TGTGCCAGCAGCCCAGTCCCGGGACTAGCGGGGGGCGACACCGGGGAGCTGTTTTTT.

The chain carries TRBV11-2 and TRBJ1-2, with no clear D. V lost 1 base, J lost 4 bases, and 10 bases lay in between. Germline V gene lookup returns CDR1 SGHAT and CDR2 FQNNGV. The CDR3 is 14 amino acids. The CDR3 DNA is TGTGCCAGCAGCTTAGGAGCGGTAATCTATGGCTACACCTTC. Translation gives CASSLGAVIYGYTF.

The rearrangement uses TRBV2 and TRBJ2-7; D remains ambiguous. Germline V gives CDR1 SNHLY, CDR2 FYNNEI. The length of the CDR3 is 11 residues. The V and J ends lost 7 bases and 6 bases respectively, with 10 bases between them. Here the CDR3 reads CASKRSSEQYF. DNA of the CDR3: TGTGCCAGCAAACGGTCGAGCGAGCAGTACTTC.

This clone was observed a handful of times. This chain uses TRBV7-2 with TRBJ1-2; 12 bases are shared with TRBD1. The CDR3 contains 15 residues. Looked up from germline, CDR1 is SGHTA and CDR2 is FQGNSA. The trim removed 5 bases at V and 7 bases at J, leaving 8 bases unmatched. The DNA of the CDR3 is TGTGCCAGCAGCGGCCCGGGACAGGGGGCGGGTGGCTACACCTTC. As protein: CASSGPGQGAGGYTF.

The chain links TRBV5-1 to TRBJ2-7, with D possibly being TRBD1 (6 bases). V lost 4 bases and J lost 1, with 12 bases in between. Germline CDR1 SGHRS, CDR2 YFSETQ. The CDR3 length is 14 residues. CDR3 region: CASSRDTGSYEQYF. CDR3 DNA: TGCGCCAGCAGCAGGGACACCGGTTCCTACGAGCAGTACTTC. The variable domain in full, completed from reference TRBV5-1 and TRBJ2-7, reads KAGVTQTPRYLIKTRGQQVTLSCSPISGHRSVSWYQQTPGQGLQFLFEYFSETQRNKGNFPGRFSGRQFSNSRSEMNVSTLELGDSALYLCASSRDTGSYEQYFGPGTRLTVT.

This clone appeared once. This chain's CDR3 is CASSPPGQGRSEKLFF. For the CDR3, the DNA is TGCGCCAGCAGTCCTCCGGGACAGGGGCGTAGTGAAAAACTGTTTTTT. The chain carries TRBV23-1 and TRBJ1-4; 10 nucleotides line up with TRBD1. TRBV23-1 qualifies as an ORF whose function is uncertain. The CDR3 extends over 16 amino acids. The V segment lost 4 bases and the J segment 7 bases; nucleotides outside the gene matches: 9.

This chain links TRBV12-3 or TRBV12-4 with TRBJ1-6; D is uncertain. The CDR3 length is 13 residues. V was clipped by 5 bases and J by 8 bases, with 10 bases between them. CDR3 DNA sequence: TGTGCCAGCAGTGAAGGAGTGGATTCACCCCTCCACTTT. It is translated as CASSEGVDSPLHF.

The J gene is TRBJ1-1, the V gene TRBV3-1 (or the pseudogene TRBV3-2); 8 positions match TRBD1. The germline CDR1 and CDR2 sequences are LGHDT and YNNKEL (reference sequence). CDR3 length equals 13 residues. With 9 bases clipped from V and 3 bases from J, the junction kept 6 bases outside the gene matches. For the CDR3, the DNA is TGTGCCAGTAGACAGGGGCCCTACACTGAAGCTTTCTTT. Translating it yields CASRQGPYTEAFF.

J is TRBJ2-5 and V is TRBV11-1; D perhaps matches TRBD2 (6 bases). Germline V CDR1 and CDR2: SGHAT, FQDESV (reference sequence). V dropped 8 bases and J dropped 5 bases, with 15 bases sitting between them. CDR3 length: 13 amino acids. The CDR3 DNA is TGTGCCAGCCAAATGGTGGGGGGTGAGACCCAGTACTTC. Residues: CASQMVGGETQYF.

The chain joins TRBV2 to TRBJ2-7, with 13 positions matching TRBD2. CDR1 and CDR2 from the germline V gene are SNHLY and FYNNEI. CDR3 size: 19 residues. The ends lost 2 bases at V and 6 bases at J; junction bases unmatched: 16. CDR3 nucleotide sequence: TGTGCCAGCAGTGAAAGGACTAGCGGGAGATTTCTCGTGGCGGGCGAGCAGTACTTC. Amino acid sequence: CASSERTSGRFLVAGEQYF.

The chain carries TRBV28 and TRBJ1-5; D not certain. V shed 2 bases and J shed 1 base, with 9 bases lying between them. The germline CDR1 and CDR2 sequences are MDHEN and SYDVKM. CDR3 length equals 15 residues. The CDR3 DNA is TGTGCCAGCAGTTTAGGAGGGATCAGCAATCAGCCCCAGCATTTT. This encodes CASSLGGISNQPQHF.

The CDR3 DNA reads TGTGCCAGCAGTTTTGGCGGGAGGGAAGCCTACGAGCAGTACTTC. Translating it yields CASSFGGREAYEQYF. V and J are TRBV28 and TRBJ2-7; 9 nucleotides line up with TRBD2. CDR3 length: 15 amino acids. Germline V lookup: CDR1 MDHEN, CDR2 SYDVKM. V shed 3 bases, J shed 2 bases, and the junction held 5 bases outside the gene matches.